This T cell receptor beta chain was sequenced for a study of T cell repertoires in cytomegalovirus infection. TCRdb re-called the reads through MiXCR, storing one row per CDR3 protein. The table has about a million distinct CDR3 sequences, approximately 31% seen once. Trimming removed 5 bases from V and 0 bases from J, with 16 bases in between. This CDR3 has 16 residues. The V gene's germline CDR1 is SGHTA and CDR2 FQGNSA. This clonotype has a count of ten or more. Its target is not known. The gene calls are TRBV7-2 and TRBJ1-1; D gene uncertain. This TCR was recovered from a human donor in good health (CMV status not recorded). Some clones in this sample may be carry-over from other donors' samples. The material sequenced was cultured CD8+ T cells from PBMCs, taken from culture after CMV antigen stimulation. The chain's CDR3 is CASSPVGKGMNTEAFF. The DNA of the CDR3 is TGTGCCAGCAGCCCGGTAGGGAAGGGAATGAACACTGAAGCTTTCTTT.